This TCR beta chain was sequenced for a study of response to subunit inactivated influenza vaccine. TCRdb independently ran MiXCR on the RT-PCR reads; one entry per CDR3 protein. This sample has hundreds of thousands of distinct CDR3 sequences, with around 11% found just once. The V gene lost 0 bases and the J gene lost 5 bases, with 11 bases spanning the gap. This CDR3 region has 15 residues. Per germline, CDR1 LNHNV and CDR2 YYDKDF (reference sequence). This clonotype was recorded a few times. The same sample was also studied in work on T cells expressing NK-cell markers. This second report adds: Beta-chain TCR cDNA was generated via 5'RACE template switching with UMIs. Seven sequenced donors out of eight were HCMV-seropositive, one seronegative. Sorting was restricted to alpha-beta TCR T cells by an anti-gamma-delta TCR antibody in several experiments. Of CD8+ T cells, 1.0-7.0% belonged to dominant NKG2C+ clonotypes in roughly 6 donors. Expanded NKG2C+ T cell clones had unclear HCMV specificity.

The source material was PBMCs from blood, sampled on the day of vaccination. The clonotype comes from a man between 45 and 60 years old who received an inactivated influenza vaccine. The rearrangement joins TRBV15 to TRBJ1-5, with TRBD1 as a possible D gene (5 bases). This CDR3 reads CATSRDEAGYQPQHF. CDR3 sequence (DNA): TGTGCCACCAGCAGAGACGAGGCAGGGTATCAGCCCCAGCATTTT.